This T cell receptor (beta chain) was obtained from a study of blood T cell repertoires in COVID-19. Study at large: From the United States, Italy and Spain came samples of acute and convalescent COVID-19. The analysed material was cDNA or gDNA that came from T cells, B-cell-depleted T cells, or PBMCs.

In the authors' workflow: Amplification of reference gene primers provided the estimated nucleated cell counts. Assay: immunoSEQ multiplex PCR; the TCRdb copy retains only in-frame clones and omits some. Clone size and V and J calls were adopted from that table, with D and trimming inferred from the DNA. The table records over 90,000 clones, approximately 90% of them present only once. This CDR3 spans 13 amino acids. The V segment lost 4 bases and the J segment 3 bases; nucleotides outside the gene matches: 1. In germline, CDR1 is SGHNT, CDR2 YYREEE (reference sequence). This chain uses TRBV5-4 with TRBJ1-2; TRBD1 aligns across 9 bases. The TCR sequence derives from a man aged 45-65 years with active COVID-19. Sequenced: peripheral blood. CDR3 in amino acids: CASSRTGDYGYTF. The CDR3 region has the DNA TGTGCCAGCAGCCGGACAGGGGACTATGGCTACACCTTC. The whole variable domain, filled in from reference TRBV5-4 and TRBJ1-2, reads ETGVTQSPTHLIKTRGQQVTLRCSSQSGHNTVSWYQQALGQGPQFIFQYYREEENGRGNFPPRFSGLQFPNYSSELNVNALELDDSALYLCASSRTGDYGYTFGSGTRLTVV.